Listed below are T cell receptor beta chains from one sample, sequenced in a study of identical twins. Using its own MiXCR run on the 5' RACE reads, TCRdb lists one record per CDR3 protein. The sample contains a few hundred thousand distinct CDR3 sequences, around 8% of which appear only once. These data were likewise used in another study, on yellow fever vaccine responses in identical twins.

The sequenced sample was CD8+ T cells sorted from blood. The receptors were sampled from a woman younger than 35 in good health. CDR3s include the opening cysteine and the closing phenylalanine or tryptophan. The D gene is left open where the match is weak. Expanded clones get a size class; other rows say once, few or many, or leave the size out.

clone_size	v_call	j_call	d_call	cdr3_length	cdr3_nt	cdr3_aa
many	TRBV6-5	TRBJ2-1	NA	14	TGTGCCAGCAGTTCCAACCCTCCAGGGAGTGAGCAGTTCTTC	CASSSNPPGSEQFF
many	TRBV12-3/TRBV12-4	TRBJ2-7	NA	15	TGTGCCAGCAGTTTGACGGGGGGCCCCTTCTACGAGCAGTACTTC	CASSLTGGPFYEQYF
NA	TRBV6-5	TRBJ2-7	NA	14	TGTGCCAGCAGTTTGGGGGGAGACCTTCGCGAGCAGTACTTC	CASSLGGDLREQYF
many	TRBV4-1	TRBJ1-2	TRBD1	17	TGCGCCAGCAGCCAAGATGCAGGACAGGGATCCGGCTATGGCTACACCTTC	CASSQDAGQGSGYGYTF
few	TRBV4-2	TRBJ2-7	NA	14	TGTGCCAGCAGCCAGGTAGGCCTCGGGTACGAGCAGTACTTC	CASSQVGLGYEQYF
many	TRBV6-2/TRBV6-3	TRBJ2-2	NA	14	TGTGCCAGCAGTTACGGCAGCGGGACCGGGGAGCTGTTTTTT	CASSYGSGTGELFF
many	TRBV5-5	TRBJ2-2	NA	15	TGTGCCAGCAGCTTACGGACTATCAACACCGGGGAGCTGTTTTTT	CASSLRTINTGELFF
few	TRBV6-1	TRBJ2-1	NA	15	TGTGCCACCATCTCCGGGACCAGGGGGGGCAATGAGCAGTTCTTC	CATISGTRGGNEQFF
NA	TRBV30	TRBJ2-1	NA	13	TGTGCCGGCAACTTAGGTATTTACAATGAGCAGTTCTTC	CAGNLGIYNEQFF
many	TRBV7-9	TRBJ2-1	TRBD2	16	TGTGCCAGCAGCGTCGAGACTAGCGGCGCCTACAATGAGCAGTTCTTC	CASSVETSGAYNEQFF
many	TRBV27	TRBJ2-7	NA	13	TGTGCCAGCAGTTACGGGCTTTCCTACGAGCAGTACTTC	CASSYGLSYEQYF
many	TRBV5-1	TRBJ2-7	NA	14	TGCGCCAGCAGCTTGGGTGGAGGTATAGACGAGCAGTACTTC	CASSLGGGIDEQYF
NA	TRBV10-1	TRBJ2-1	TRBD2	13	TGCGCCAGCAGTGACTCGGGGGGCAATGAGCAGTTCTTC	CASSDSGGNEQFF
NA	TRBV7-9	TRBJ2-7	NA	14	TGTGCCAGCAGCAAGGGGGGGAGGGCCTACGAGCAGTACTTC	CASSKGGRAYEQYF
many	TRBV7-9	TRBJ2-7	NA	13	TGTGCCAGCAGCCCCGTCGCTGAAAGGGATTCTTACTTC	CASSPVAERDSYF
many	TRBV12-3/TRBV12-4	TRBJ2-1	TRBD2	14	TGTGCCAGCAGCGGGACTAGCGGGGACAATGAGCAGTTCTTC	CASSGTSGDNEQFF
many	TRBV7-9	TRBJ1-6	NA	14	TGTGCCAGCAGCCCGTACCTAGTCATTTCACCCCTCCACTTT	CASSPYLVISPLHF
many	TRBV5-1	TRBJ2-3	TRBD1	14	TGCGCCAGCAGCCTCGGACAGGGACAAGATACGCAGTATTTT	CASSLGQGQDTQYF
NA	TRBV21-1	TRBJ2-5	NA	17	TGTGCCAGCAGCAAAAGAATCGCGACAGGGGACCAAGAGACCCAGTACTTC	CASSKRIATGDQETQYF
few	TRBV20-1	TRBJ2-3	TRBD1	15	TGCAGTGCTAGAGATCTTGGGGCAGGGGGAGATACGCAGTATTTT	CSARDLGAGGDTQYF
few	TRBV29-1	TRBJ1-2	NA	12	TGCAGCGTTGACGGAGGCGCTAATGGCTACACCTTC	CSVDGGANGYTF
many	TRBV27	TRBJ2-5	NA	13	TGTGCCAGCAGTTCTCTTGTAGGGGAGACCCAGTACTTC	CASSSLVGETQYF
many	TRBV11-2	TRBJ2-7	TRBD1	13	TGTGCCAGCAGCCAGGGACAGCACTACGAGCAGTACTTC	CASSQGQHYEQYF
many	TRBV21-1	TRBJ2-4	NA	16	TGTGCCAGCAGCAAAATAGGTAGCGGGCCAGGGAACATTCAGTACTTC	CASSKIGSGPGNIQYF
NA	TRBV11-2	TRBJ2-1	TRBD2	16	TGTGCCAGCAGCCAATCCCGACTAGCGGGACTCAATGAGCAGTTCTTC	CASSQSRLAGLNEQFF
NA	TRBV24-1	TRBJ2-2	NA	14	TGTGCCACCAGTGGGGGTGATAACACCGGGGAGCTGTTTTTT	CATSGGDNTGELFF
few	TRBV7-9	TRBJ2-1	NA	10	TGTGCCAGCAGCACGAGTGAGCAGTTCTTC	CASSTSEQFF
many	TRBV29-1	TRBJ2-3	NA	15	TGCAGCGTTGAAGGGGGGGCCGTAATCACAGATACGCAGTATTTT	CSVEGGAVITDTQYF
NA	TRBV19	TRBJ2-1	NA	15	TGTGCCAGTAGTGAGGAAGCAGGGACCTACAATGAGCAGTTCTTC	CASSEEAGTYNEQFF
NA	TRBV27	TRBJ2-7	NA	13	TGTGCCAGCAGTATCCATCTAAGGTACGAGCAGTACTTC	CASSIHLRYEQYF
NA	TRBV7-3	TRBJ1-1	NA	15	TGTGCCAGCAGCTTGCTCCGTAGGGGGAACACTGAAGCTTTCTTT	CASSLLRRGNTEAFF
NA	TRBV27	TRBJ2-2	NA	14	TGTGCCAGCAGTTTAAGGTCTGGGGCCGGGGAGCTGTTTTTT	CASSLRSGAGELFF
few	TRBV10-2	TRBJ2-3	NA	14	TGCGCCAGCGGAGGAGGGCCTAGCACAGATACGCAGTATTTT	CASGGGPSTDTQYF
many	TRBV5-5	TRBJ2-3	NA	16	TGTGCCAGCAGCCTTCGACAGAGAACTAGCACAGATACGCAGTATTTT	CASSLRQRTSTDTQYF
NA	TRBV7-9	TRBJ2-7	NA	15	TGTGCCAGCAGCTTAGGGGTTTCTCCAACCTACGAGCAGTACTTC	CASSLGVSPTYEQYF
few	TRBV11-2	TRBJ2-5	NA	12	TGTGCCAGCAGCAAAACTAGGGCCGCCCAGTACTTC	CASSKTRAAQYF
few	TRBV19	TRBJ2-1	TRBD1	16	TGTGCCAGTAGTATTCTACCGGGACAGATACACAATGAGCAGTTCTTC	CASSILPGQIHNEQFF
NA	TRBV15	TRBJ2-7	NA	14	TGTGCCACCAGCTCACAGGAGACCACCTACGAGCAGTACTTC	CATSSQETTYEQYF
many	TRBV7-9	TRBJ2-3	NA	16	TGTGCCAGCAGCTTAGCGGAGACAGCCGACACAGATACGCAGTATTTT	CASSLAETADTDTQYF
few	TRBV30	TRBJ2-2	NA	11	TGTGCCTGGAGTGGGACCGGGGAGCTGTTTTTT	CAWSGTGELFF
NA	TRBV20-1	TRBJ2-7	TRBD1	15	TGCTGTGCTTTACCGTTCCGGGACAGGGGCTACGAGCAGTACTTC	CCALPFRDRGYEQYF